Presented here are 27 T cell receptor beta chains from one specimen sequenced in a study of cytomegalovirus exposure and HLA in healthy donors. 13 Jbeta primers and 60 Vbeta primers were used for the PCR. Profiling relied on immunoSEQ multiplex PCR, and the TCRdb table lists in-frame clones only, not all of them. The sample includes about 120,000 clones, just over 65% of them seen just once. The specimen was PBMCs. The source of these receptors is a man younger than 35 in good health and CMV-seronegative.

The CDR3 sequence is CASSLIQGINQPQHF. Here the CDR3 DNA reads TGTGCCAGCAGTCTCATACAGGGGATCAATCAGCCCCAGCATTTT. The chain is built from TRBV27 and TRBJ1-5; 7 nucleotides match TRBD1. Germline assignment: CDR1 MNHEY and CDR2 SMNVEV (reference sequence). The V gene end was trimmed by 5 bases and the J gene end by 3 bases; junction bases not matched to a gene: 7. The CDR3 is 15 residues long.

This chain links TRBV29-1 with TRBJ2-5; possible D gene TRBD2, 5 bases. Judging by the DNA end, TRBJ2-7 fits better; the J call may be wrong. The CDR3 sequence is 12 residues long. The germline V gene has CDR1 SQVTM and CDR2 ANQGSEA. In nucleotides, the CDR3 is TGCAGCGTTGCCCGAGGGTCGGGCGAGCAGTACTTC. Protein product: CSVARGSGEQYF.

This rearrangement joins TRBV5-1 to TRBJ2-3; TRBD2 matches at 11 bases. Germline CDR1 SGHRS, CDR2 YFSETQ. There are 16 residues in the CDR3. With V trimmed by 4 bases and J by 6 bases, 10 bases remained unmatched. The CDR3 DNA reads as TGCGCCAGCAGCAGAACGGGACTAGCGGTTGCTGATACGCAGTATTTT. Translated: CASSRTGLAVADTQYF.

V gene TRBV7-8 combines with J gene TRBJ2-1; D possibly corresponds to TRBD2 (6 bases). V was trimmed by 10 bases and J by 6 bases, leaving 13 bases between them. The CDR3 has 12 amino acids. The germline V gene encodes CDR1 SGHVS and CDR2 FQNEAQ. CDR3 protein: CATVQGGNEQFF. CDR3 in DNA: TGTGCCACCGTCCAGGGAGGCAATGAGCAGTTCTTC.

V gene TRBV30 combines with J gene TRBJ1-4; perhaps TRBD1 as D (6 bases). The CDR3 length is 15 residues. Trimming stripped 0 bases from V and 8 bases from J, with 16 bases between. Germline V gene data show CDR1 as GTSNPN and CDR2 as SVGIG (reference sequence). CDR3 in amino acids: CAWSVVYGDIEKLFF. DNA for the CDR3: TGTGCCTGGAGTGTAGTATATGGGGACATCGAAAAACTGTTTTTT.

The chain combines TRBV6-6 with TRBJ1-1; the D is unclear. Trimming removed 7 bases from V and 1 base from J, with 13 bases in between. The CDR3 covers 14 residues. CDR1 is MNHNY, CDR2 SVGAGI, per germline (reference sequence). Written as DNA, the CDR3 is TGTGCCAGCACCCGGGGAGAGGGGAACACTGAAGCTTTCTTT. This translates into CASTRGEGNTEAFF.

In its sample, this clone was seen a few times. The chain combines TRBV5-1 with TRBJ1-2; no firm D call. Germline V gene sequence: CDR1 SGHRS, CDR2 YFSETQ. The CDR3 consists of 13 residues. The V end was cut by 0 bases, the J end by 8 bases, with 11 bases between. CDR3 in DNA: TGCGCCAGCAGCTTGGAAGGGTCGGGGGGCTACACCTTC. This sequence encodes CASSLEGSGGYTF.

This clone was detected only a few times. The same CDR3 is also encoded by other DNA sequences in this sample. This chain joins TRBV19 and TRBJ1-1; no firm D call. In germline, CDR1 is LNHDA, CDR2 SQIVND (reference sequence). V dropped 5 bases and J dropped 1 base, with 11 bases sitting between them. The CDR3 is made up of 14 amino acids. CDR3 sequence reads: CASSPRTGNTEAFF. The DNA of the CDR3 is TGTGCCAGTAGTCCTAGGACTGGGAACACTGAAGCTTTCTTT.

This chain uses TRBV29-1 with TRBJ2-1; 8 nucleotides match TRBD1. The CDR3 is 13 amino acids. CDR1 and CDR2 (germline): SQVTM, ANQGSEA. V shed 8 bases and J 4 bases; nucleotides not matched to a gene: 7. Written as DNA, the CDR3 is TGCAGCACCCGAGGACAGGGTTACAATGAGCAGTTCTTC. Translated: CSTRGQGYNEQFF.

The chain carries TRBV6-5 and TRBJ2-3; D is possibly TRBD2 (5 bases). The CDR3 length is 15 residues. V lost 0 bases to trimming and J lost 5 bases, with 12 bases between them. The germline CDR1 and CDR2 sequences are MNHEY and SVGAGI. This chain's CDR3 is CASSYSGLAGDTQYF. The CDR3, as DNA: TGTGCCAGCAGTTACTCAGGGCTAGCCGGAGATACGCAGTATTTT.

The chain uses TRBV19 and TRBJ2-2; 8 nucleotides agree with TRBD1. The CDR3 is 16 residues long. Germline CDR1 is LNHDA and CDR2 is SQIVND (reference sequence). V dropped 4 bases and J dropped 2; count of bases not matched to a gene: 6. The CDR3 DNA is TGTGCCAGTAGTAGATCCGGGACAGGAAACACCGGGGAGCTGTTTTTT. Translation gives CASSRSGTGNTGELFF. The variable domain in full, with the rest retrieved from reference TRBV19 and TRBJ2-2, is DGGITQSPKYLFRKEGQNVTLSCEQNLNHDAMYWYRQDPGQGLRLIYYSQIVNDFQKGDIAEGYSVSREKKESFPLTVTSAQKNPTAFYLCASSRSGTGNTGELFFGEGSRLTVL.

The chain couples TRBV6-1 to TRBJ2-7; perhaps TRBD1 as D (7 bases). The CDR3 sequence is 13 residues long. Germline V gene lookup returns CDR1 MNHNS and CDR2 SASEGT. The germline V and J ends were trimmed by 5 bases and 4 bases, with 12 bases remaining between them. DNA of the CDR3: TGTGCCAGCAGTAAGCAGGGGGGATACGAGCAGTACTTC. Translation gives CASSKQGGYEQYF.

This clone has just a few counts. V usage is TRBV5-6 and J usage is TRBJ1-6; D is possibly TRBD1 (6 bases). Trimming cost V 2 bases and J 14 bases, with 11 bases left between them. The CDR3 totals 12 residues. Germline-derived CDR1 and CDR2 are SGHDT and YYEEEE. Here the CDR3 reads CASSFPRGALHF. Here the CDR3 DNA reads TGTGCCAGCAGCTTCCCCAGGGGAGCCCTCCACTTT.

The V gene is TRBV19, the J gene TRBJ2-7, with 9 bases identical to TRBD1. This CDR3 is 14 amino acids long. Germline CDR1 and CDR2: LNHDA and SQIVND (reference sequence). V dropped 6 bases and J dropped 4; count of bases not matched to a gene: 7. CDR3: CASRPGTGSYEQYF. CDR3 in DNA: TGTGCCAGTAGACCCGGGACAGGGTCTTACGAGCAGTACTTC. The full variable domain, rest sourced from reference TRBV19 and TRBJ2-7, is DGGITQSPKYLFRKEGQNVTLSCEQNLNHDAMYWYRQDPGQGLRLIYYSQIVNDFQKGDIAEGYSVSREKKESFPLTVTSAQKNPTAFYLCASRPGTGSYEQYFGPGTRLTVT.

The chain employs TRBV7-9 and TRBJ2-1, with D perhaps matching TRBD1 (5 bases). Trimming left V 4 bases short and J 5 bases short, with 12 bases between. The CDR3 loop spans 14 amino acids. Germline CDR1 is SEHNR and CDR2 is FQNEAQ (reference sequence). The CDR3 sequence is CASSSIDRNNEQFF. The CDR3 DNA is TGTGCCAGCAGCTCAATCGACAGAAACAATGAGCAGTTCTTC.

This clone was recorded a few times. The genes are TRBV7-7 and TRBJ2-5; D is possibly TRBD2 (6 bases). The V and J ends lost 3 bases and 4 bases respectively, with 15 bases between them. Germline CDR1 and CDR2: SSHAT and FNYEAQ (reference sequence). The CDR3 consists of 15 residues. CDR3: CASSLVPGGRETQYF. The CDR3, as DNA: TGTGCCAGCAGCTTGGTACCCGGGGGTCGAGAGACCCAGTACTTC.

V usage is TRBV10-3 and J usage is TRBJ2-7; the match to TRBD2 covers 12 bases. Germline V gene sequence: CDR1 ENHRY, CDR2 SYGVKD. After removal of 5 bases from V and 1 base from J, the junction contained 0 bases not matched to a gene. The CDR3 length is 14 residues. CDR3 DNA: TGTGCCATCAGTACTAGCGGGGGGTCCTACGAGCAGTACTTC. The encoded protein is CAISTSGGSYEQYF.

DNA of the CDR3: TGCGCCAGCAGGACTAGCGGGAGTTTTTGGGAGCAGTTCTTC. This codes for CASRTSGSFWEQFF. The chain has TRBV5-1 and TRBJ2-1, with 12 bases matching TRBD2. Trimming at V came to 5 bases and at J to 10 bases, leaving 7 bases not matched to a gene. Per the germline V gene, CDR1 is SGHRS and CDR2 is YFSETQ. This CDR3 has 14 amino acids. Using reference TRBV5-1 and TRBJ2-1 for the parts outside the CDR3, the full variable domain is KAGVTQTPRYLIKTRGQQVTLSCSPISGHRSVSWYQQTPGQGLQFLFEYFSETQRNKGNFPGRFSGRQFSNSRSEMNVSTLELGDSALYLCASRTSGSFWEQFFGPGTRLTVL.

The chain joins TRBV29-1 to TRBJ1-4, with 12 bases aligning to TRBD1. J was trimmed by 6 bases and V by 6 bases; bases with no gene match: 11. The CDR3 is 16 amino acids. Per germline, CDR1 SQVTM and CDR2 ANQGSEA. For the CDR3, the DNA is TGCAGCGTGGGGGGGACAGGGGGCGTTTCGCATGAAAAACTGTTTTTT. Translating it yields CSVGGTGGVSHEKLFF.

This clone has a single count. The J gene is TRBJ2-2, the V gene TRBV15, with D perhaps matching TRBD2 (6 bases). This CDR3 has 14 amino acids. Looked up from germline, CDR1 is LNHNV and CDR2 is YYDKDF (reference sequence). V lost 2 bases to trimming and J lost 5 bases, with 9 bases between them. The CDR3 nucleotides are TGTGCCACCAGCAGACTAGGGACTACCGGGGAGCTGTTTTTT. The encoded protein is CATSRLGTTGELFF.

This clone was seen once. This chain connects TRBV7-2 to TRBJ2-7, with no clear D. The CDR3 contains 13 residues. Germline CDR1 reads SGHTA; CDR2 reads FQGNSA. The V end lost 5 bases, the J end lost 2 bases, and 10 bases lay between the germline ends. Here the CDR3 reads CASSKQSPYEQYF. The DNA for the CDR3 is TGTGCCAGCAGCAAACAGAGCCCCTACGAGCAGTACTTC.

CDR3 residues: CSVEKGPYTF. The CDR3 nucleotides read TGCAGCGTTGAAAAGGGGCCCTACACCTTC. The V and J genes are TRBV29-1 and TRBJ1-2; possibly TRBD1 for D (5 bases). Germline V lookup: CDR1 SQVTM, CDR2 ANQGSEA. Trimming stripped 2 bases from V and 10 bases from J, with 8 bases between. The CDR3 is made up of 10 amino acids. Looking up the rest from reference TRBV29-1 and TRBJ1-2 gives the full variable domain: SAVISQKPSRDICQRGTSLTIQCQVDSQVTMMFWYRQQPGQSLTLIATANQGSEATYESGFVIDKFPISRPNLTFSTLTVSNMSPEDSSIYLCSVEKGPYTFGSGTRLTVV.

This chain links TRBV18 with TRBJ1-1; the match to TRBD1 covers 7 bases. V lost 3 bases and J lost 6; bases outside the gene matches: 7. The length of the CDR3 is 14 residues. The germline gives CDR1 KGHSH, CDR2 LQKENI. In DNA, the CDR3 is TGTGCCAGCTCACCTCGGGACAGCGGCTCTGAAGCTTTCTTT. Its translation: CASSPRDSGSEAFF.

This clone was seen more than once but under ten times. J is TRBJ2-1 and V is TRBV18, with D tentatively TRBD1 (6 bases). The germline gives CDR1 KGHSH, CDR2 LQKENI. V was pared by 3 bases and J by 8 bases, with 14 bases between. CDR3 length: 14 residues. The CDR3 sequence is CASSPLGGLDEQFF. CDR3 coding DNA: TGTGCCAGCTCACCCCTAGGGGGTCTGGATGAGCAGTTCTTC.

The J gene is TRBJ2-5, the V gene TRBV29-1; 8 positions match TRBD2. Germline V CDR1 and CDR2: SQVTM, ANQGSEA. CDR3 length equals 12 residues. Trimming cost V 3 bases and J 7 bases; bases outside gene matches: 4. As DNA, the CDR3 is TGCAGCGTTGAGGGGGCGGGAGGGACCCAGTACTTC. Translating gives CSVEGAGGTQYF.

This clone was detected a few times. This chain connects TRBV5-1 to TRBJ2-3, with D possibly TRBD2 on 5 matching bases. The CDR3 consists of 16 residues. Per the germline V gene, CDR1 is SGHRS and CDR2 is YFSETQ. V lost 2 bases, J lost 2 bases, and 15 bases lay in between. The CDR3: CASSFATSGVTDTQYF. The CDR3 coding sequence is TGCGCCAGCAGCTTCGCCACTAGTGGTGTCACAGATACGCAGTATTTT.

This chain links TRBV2 with TRBJ1-5; 9 bases are shared with TRBD1. Germline CDR1 reads SNHLY; CDR2 reads FYNNEI. The CDR3 extends over 14 amino acids. With V trimmed by 7 bases and J by 6 bases, 7 bases remained unmatched. For the CDR3, the DNA is TGTGCCAGCAATGGACAGGGGCGGACTCAGCCCCAGCATTTT. Its protein product is CASNGQGRTQPQHF.